This TCR beta chain stems from a study of OX40 agonist ivuxolimab in advanced cancers. Background on the whole study: The costimulatory receptor OX40 (CD134) was targeted by ivuxolimab, a fully human IgG2 agonistic monoclonal antibody. Prior anti-PD-1, anti-PD-L1 or anti-CTLA-4 therapy was permitted, and approximately 39% of dose-escalation patients had received checkpoint inhibitors. In the dose-escalation cohort, 70% to 90% of patients were male, and the mean age was around 60 years with a range of roughly 20 to 85. Intravenous ivuxolimab was administered to patients every 2 weeks at six dose levels: 0.01, 0.1, 0.3, 1.5, 3 and 10 mg/kg. Partial responses occurred in three dose-escalation patients: two with cutaneous melanoma and one with hepatocellular carcinoma. Among the 50 to 55 dose-escalation patients, some 20 had hepatocellular carcinoma, approximately 15 melanoma, 9 renal cell carcinoma and 9 head and neck cancer. The point of sequencing TCRbeta in the periphery was to test whether ivuxolimab changed TCR sequence diversity and drove clonal T-cell expansion. The paper reports the monotherapy dose-escalation portion (N of about 47 patients) of the phase I ivuxolimab trial.

What the study reported, not specific to this receptor: After ivuxolimab, expanded clones were on average more numerous among CD8+ T cells than among CD4+ T cells. In partial responders in the 0.1-3.0 mg/kg groups, normalized peripheral clonal expansion was found to be among the lowest, especially among CD8+ T cells. Low levels of normalized T-cell clonal expansion were also seen in some nonresponding patients. The antigen specificity of the peripheral T cells that underwent clonal expansion was not determined. At doses of 0.1 to 3.0 mg/kg, clonal expansion of both CD4+ and CD8+ T cells in blood was seen between baseline and week 6.

Comments on this clone: The clone's antigen remains unknown. The input lacks base qualities; no much larger clone sits a single base away.

The trial excluded patients who had a history of autoimmune disease or were on systemic immunosuppression. In every dose cohort, peripheral blood was drawn for TCR sequencing at baseline, cycle 4 day 1, and cycle 7 day 1. The samples were taken from a phase I, first-in-human, multicenter, open-label dose-escalation trial of ivuxolimab. The trial enrolled adults with locally advanced or metastatic head and neck squamous cell, hepatocellular, melanoma or renal cell carcinoma. Before TCR sequencing, CD4+ and CD8+ T cells were separately sorted from peripheral blood. Taken from the germline V gene, the CDR1 and CDR2 loops are MGHRA and YSYEKL. Trimming at the junction amounts to 2 bases on V and 5 bases on J, and the germline ends lie 12 bases apart. CDR3 length: 15 amino acids, cysteine to phenylalanine. This entry keeps only the CDR3 DNA: 45 bases, framed from base 1. Genomic DNA was extracted from sorted cells for sequencing of the TCRbeta CDR3 region. The immunoSEQ Assay was used to sequence the TCRbeta CDR3 regions. TCRdb stores this immuneACCESS table with in-frame sequences only. Part of the clones is absent; in the studies checked, under half of the shortfall reflects unresolved V genes, and no reason is known for the rest. This sample holds about 46,000 clones; around 87% were observed only once. The ten largest clonotypes hold approximately 10% of the sample.

The sample consisted of CD4+ or CD8+ T cells sorted from blood, taken in a trial of the OX40 agonist ivuxolimab. This TCR was sampled from an adult with an advanced solid tumor such as melanoma, head and neck, liver or kidney cancer. This receptor chain uses TRBV4-1 and TRBJ1-4; the D gene cannot be named for sure. CDR3 reads: CASSQRNIRNEKLFF. The nucleotide sequence reads as follows: TGCGCCAGCAGCCAACGTAACATCAGGAATGAAAAACTGTTTTTT.